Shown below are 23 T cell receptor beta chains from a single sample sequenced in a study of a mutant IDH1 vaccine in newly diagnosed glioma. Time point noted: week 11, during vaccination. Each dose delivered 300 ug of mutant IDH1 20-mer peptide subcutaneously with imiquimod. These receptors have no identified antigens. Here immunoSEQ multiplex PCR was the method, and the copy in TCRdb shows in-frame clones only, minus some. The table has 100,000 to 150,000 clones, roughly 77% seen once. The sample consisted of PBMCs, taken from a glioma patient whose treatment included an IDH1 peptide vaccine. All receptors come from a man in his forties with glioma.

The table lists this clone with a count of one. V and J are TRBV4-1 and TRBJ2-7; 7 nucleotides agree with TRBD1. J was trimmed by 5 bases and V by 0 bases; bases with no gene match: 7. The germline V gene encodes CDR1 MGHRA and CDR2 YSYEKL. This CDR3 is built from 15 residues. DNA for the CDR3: TGCGCCAGCAGCCAAGAGACAGGGTCGGCCCACGAGCAGTACTTC. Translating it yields CASSQETGSAHEQYF.

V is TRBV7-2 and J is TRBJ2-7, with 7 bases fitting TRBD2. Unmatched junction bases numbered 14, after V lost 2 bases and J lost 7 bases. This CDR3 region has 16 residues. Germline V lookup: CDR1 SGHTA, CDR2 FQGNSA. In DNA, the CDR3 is TGTGCCAGCAGCTTATCCGTGGGCGGGAGTCCTAGGGAGCAGTACTTC. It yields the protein CASSLSVGGSPREQYF.

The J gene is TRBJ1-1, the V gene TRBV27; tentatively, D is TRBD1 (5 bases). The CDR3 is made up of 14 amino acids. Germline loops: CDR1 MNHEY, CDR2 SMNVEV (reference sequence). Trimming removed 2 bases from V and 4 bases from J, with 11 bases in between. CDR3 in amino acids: CASSLKMGGTEAFF. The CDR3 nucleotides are TGTGCCAGCAGTTTAAAGATGGGGGGCACTGAAGCTTTCTTT.

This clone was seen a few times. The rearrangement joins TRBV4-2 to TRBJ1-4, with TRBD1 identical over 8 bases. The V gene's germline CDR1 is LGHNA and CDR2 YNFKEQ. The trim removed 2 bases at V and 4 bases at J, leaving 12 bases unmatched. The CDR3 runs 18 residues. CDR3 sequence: CASSQRGAGGLGNEKLFF. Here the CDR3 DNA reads TGTGCCAGCAGCCAAAGGGGGGCAGGGGGCTTAGGTAATGAAAAACTGTTTTTT.

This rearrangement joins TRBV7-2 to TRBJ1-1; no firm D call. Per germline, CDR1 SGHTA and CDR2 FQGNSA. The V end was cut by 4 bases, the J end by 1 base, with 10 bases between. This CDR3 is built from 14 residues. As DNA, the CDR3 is TGTGCCAGCAGCTCGACTGCCGCGAACACTGAAGCTTTCTTT. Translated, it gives CASSSTAANTEAFF. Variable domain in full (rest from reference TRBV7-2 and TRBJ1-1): GAGVSQSPSNKVTEKGKDVELRCDPISGHTALYWYRQSLGQGLEFLIYFQGNSAPDKSGLPSDRFSAERTGGSVSTLTIQRTQQEDSAVYLCASSSTAANTEAFFGQGTRLTVV.

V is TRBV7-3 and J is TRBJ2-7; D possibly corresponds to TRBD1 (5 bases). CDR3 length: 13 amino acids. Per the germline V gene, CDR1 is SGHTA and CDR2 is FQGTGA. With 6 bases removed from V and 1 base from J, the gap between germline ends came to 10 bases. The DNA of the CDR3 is TGTGCCAGCAGTTTCTCAGGGTCCTACGAGCAGTACTTC. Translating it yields CASSFSGSYEQYF.

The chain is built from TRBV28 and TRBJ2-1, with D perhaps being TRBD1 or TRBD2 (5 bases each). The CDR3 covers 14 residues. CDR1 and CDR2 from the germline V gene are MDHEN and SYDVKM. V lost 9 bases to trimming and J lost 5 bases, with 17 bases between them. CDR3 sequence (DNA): TGTGCCAGTCGCCCGGGTGGGGGTAACAATGAGCAGTTCTTC. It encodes CASRPGGGNNEQFF.

CDR3 in amino acids: CASSYSGWRAQHF. For the CDR3, the DNA is TGTGCCAGCAGTTATTCGGGGTGGCGGGCCCAGCATTTT. V gene TRBV6-1 combines with J gene TRBJ1-5, with D unresolved. Germline CDR1 MNHNS, CDR2 SASEGT. This CDR3 is built from 13 residues. The V end was cut by 5 bases, the J end by 11 bases, with 16 bases between.

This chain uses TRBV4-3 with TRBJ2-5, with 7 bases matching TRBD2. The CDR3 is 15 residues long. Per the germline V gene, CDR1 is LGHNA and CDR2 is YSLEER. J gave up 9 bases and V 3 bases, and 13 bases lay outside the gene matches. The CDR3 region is CASSQSGNGRAAQYF. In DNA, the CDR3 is TGCGCCAGCAGCCAGTCGGGAAATGGGAGGGCGGCCCAGTACTTC.

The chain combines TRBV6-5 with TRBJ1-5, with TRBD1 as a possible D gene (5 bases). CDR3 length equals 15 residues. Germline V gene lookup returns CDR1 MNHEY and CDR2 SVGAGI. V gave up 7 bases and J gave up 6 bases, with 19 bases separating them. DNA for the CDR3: TGTGCCAGCAAGACCCTCGGGCAGGGTGGTCAGCCCCAGCATTTT. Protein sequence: CASKTLGQGGQPQHF.

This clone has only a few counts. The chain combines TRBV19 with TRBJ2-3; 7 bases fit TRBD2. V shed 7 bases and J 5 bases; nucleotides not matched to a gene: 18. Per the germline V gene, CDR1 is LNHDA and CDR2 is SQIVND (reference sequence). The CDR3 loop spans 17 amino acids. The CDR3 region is CASTSWGRGGSGDTQYF. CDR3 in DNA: TGTGCCAGTACCTCGTGGGGGAGGGGCGGTTCGGGAGATACGCAGTATTTT.

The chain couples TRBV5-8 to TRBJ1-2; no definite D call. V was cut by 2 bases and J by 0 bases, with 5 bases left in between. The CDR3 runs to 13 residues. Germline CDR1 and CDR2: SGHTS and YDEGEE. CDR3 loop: CASSFASNYGYTF. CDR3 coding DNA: TGTGCCAGCAGCTTTGCGTCTAACTATGGCTACACCTTC. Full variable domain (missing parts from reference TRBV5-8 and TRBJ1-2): EAGVTQSPTHLIKTRGQQATLRCSPISGHTSVYWYQQALGLGLQFLLWYDEGEERNRGNFPPRFSGRQFPNYSSELNVNALELEDSALYLCASSFASNYGYTFGSGTRLTVV.

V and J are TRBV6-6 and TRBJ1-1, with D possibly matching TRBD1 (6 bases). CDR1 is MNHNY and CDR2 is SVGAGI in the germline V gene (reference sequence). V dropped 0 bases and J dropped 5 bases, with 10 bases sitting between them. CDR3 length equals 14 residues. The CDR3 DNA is TGTGCCAGCAGTTACTCTCAGGGGAAGACTGAAGCTTTCTTT. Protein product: CASSYSQGKTEAFF.

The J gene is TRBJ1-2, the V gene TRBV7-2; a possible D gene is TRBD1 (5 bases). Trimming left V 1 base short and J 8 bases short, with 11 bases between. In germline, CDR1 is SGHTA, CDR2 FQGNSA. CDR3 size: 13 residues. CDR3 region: CASSLETRGGYTF. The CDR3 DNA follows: TGTGCCAGCAGCTTAGAAACAAGGGGCGGCTACACCTTC.

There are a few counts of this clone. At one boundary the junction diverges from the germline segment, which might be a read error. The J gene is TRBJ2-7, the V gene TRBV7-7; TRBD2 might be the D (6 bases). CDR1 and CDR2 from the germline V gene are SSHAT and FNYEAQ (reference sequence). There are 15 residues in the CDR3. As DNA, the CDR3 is TGTGCTAGCAGCTTAGCGCTAGGAGGGTTCTACGAGCAGTACTTC. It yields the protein CASSLALGGFYEQYF.

The CDR3 here is CASSRGGLPQETQYF. The CDR3 DNA is TGTGCCAGCAGCCGGGGAGGCCTACCACAAGAGACCCAGTACTTC. The V call is TRBV7-3, the J call TRBJ2-5; the D gene is possibly TRBD2 (6 bases). The CDR3 totals 15 residues. From germline, CDR1 is SGHTA and CDR2 FQGTGA. V lost 5 bases, J lost 2 bases, and 15 bases lay in between.

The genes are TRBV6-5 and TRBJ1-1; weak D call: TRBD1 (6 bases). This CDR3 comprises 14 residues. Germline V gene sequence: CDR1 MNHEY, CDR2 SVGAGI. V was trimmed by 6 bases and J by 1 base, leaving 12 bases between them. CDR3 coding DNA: TGTGCCAGCAGACTAGGGGGTGGGAACACTGAAGCTTTCTTT. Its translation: CASRLGGGNTEAFF.

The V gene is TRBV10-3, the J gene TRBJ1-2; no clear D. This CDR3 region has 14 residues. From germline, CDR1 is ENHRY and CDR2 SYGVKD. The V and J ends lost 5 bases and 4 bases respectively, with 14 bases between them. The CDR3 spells CAISPWREGYGYTF. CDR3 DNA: TGTGCCATCAGTCCTTGGCGGGAGGGCTATGGCTACACCTTC.

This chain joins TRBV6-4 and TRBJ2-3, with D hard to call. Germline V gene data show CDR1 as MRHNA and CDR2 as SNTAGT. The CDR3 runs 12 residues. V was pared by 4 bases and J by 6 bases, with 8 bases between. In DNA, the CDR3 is TGTGCCAGCAGTGGTGACGGGGATACGCAGTATTTT. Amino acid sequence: CASSGDGDTQYF.

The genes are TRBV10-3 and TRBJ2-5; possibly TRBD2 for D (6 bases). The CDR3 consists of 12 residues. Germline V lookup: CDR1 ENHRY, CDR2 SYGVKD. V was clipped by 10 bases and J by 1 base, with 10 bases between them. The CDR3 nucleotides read TGTGCCACCGCGCGGGGCCAAGAGACCCAGTACTTC. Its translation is CATARGQETQYF.

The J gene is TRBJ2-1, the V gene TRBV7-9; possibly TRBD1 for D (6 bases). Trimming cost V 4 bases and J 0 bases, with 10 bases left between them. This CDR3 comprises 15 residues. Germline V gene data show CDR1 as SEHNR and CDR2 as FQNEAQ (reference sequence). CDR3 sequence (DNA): TGTGCCAGCAGCTCGATGACAGGCTCCTACAATGAGCAGTTCTTC. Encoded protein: CASSSMTGSYNEQFF.

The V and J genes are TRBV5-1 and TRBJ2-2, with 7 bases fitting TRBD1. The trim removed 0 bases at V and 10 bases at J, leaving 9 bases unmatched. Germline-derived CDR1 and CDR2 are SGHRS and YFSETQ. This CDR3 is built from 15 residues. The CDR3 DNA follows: TGCGCCAGCAGCTTGGAAGGCAGGGGGACGGTGGAGCTGTTTTTT. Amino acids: CASSLEGRGTVELFF.

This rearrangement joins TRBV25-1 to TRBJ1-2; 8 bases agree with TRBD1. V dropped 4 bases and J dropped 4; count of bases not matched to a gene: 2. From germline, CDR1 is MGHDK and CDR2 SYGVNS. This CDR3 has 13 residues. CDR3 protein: CASSGTGTYGYTF. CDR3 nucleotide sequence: TGTGCCAGCAGTGGGACAGGGACCTATGGCTACACCTTC.